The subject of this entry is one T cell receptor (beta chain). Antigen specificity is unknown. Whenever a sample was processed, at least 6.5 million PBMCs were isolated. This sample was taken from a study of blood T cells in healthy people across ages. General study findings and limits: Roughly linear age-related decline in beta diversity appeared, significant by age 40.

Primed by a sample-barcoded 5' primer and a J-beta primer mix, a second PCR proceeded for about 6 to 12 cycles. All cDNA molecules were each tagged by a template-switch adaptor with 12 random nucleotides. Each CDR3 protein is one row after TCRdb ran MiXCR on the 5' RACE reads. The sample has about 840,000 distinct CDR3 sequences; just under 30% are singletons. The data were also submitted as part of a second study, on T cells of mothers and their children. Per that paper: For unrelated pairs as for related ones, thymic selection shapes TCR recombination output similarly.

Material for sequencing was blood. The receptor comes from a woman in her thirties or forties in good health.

CDR3 protein: CSASNGQSFGGTF. The CDR3 coding sequence is TGCAGTGCTTCTAACGGACAATCCTTCGGGGGCACCTTC. The J gene is TRBJ1-2, the V gene TRBV20-1; tentatively, D is TRBD1 (5 bases). This CDR3 spans 13 amino acids. Germline V CDR1 and CDR2: DFQATT, SNEGSKA (reference sequence). Trimming took 5 bases from V and 13 from J, leaving 23 bases between them.